This T cell receptor (beta chain) was identified during a study of blood T cells in healthy people across ages. This clonotype was picked up a small number of times. Between the trimmed V and J ends, which lost 6 bases and 1 base, there was a span of 13 bases. This CDR3 comprises 15 residues. Germline V lookup: CDR1 DFQATT, CDR2 SNEGSKA (reference sequence). Combining a sample-barcoded 5' primer with a J-beta primer mix, a second PCR ran for roughly 7 to 11 cycles. TCRdb reprocessed the 5' RACE reads with MiXCR, giving one entry per CDR3 protein. This table holds about 930,000 distinct CDR3 sequences, about 27% found once. These data also featured in a second study, about T cells of mothers and their children.

Sequencing was carried out using blood. The TCR was taken from a woman in her thirties or forties in good health. The rearrangement uses TRBV20-1 and TRBJ1-6; D not certain. The CDR3 DNA sequence: TGCAGTGCCCGGACGGGAGGATCCTATAATTCACCCCTCCACTTT. Translated: CSARTGGSYNSPLHF.